These 17 T cell receptor beta chains were all obtained from the same sample, sequenced in a study of shared clonotypes between healthy human individuals. Cells designated naive CD8 were CD45RO-negative and were positively selected for CCR7, with terminally differentiated effector memory CD45RA+ cells excluded. Profiling relied on immunoSEQ multiplex PCR, and the TCRdb table lists in-frame clones only, not all of them. The sample has millions of clones, approximately 94% seen once. The sample taken for sequencing was naive CD8+ T cells from PBMCs. The receptors here all came from a man between 18 and 35 years old in good health. Some clones in this sample may be carry-over from other donors' samples.

The chain recombines TRBV5-6 with TRBJ2-1; D remains ambiguous. There are 11 residues in the CDR3. Trimming cost V 4 bases and J 9 bases, with 8 bases left between them. Germline V gene data show CDR1 as SGHDT and CDR2 as YYEEEE. The CDR3 loop is CASSRWGEQFF. In nucleotides, the CDR3 is TGTGCCAGCAGCCGTTGGGGTGAGCAGTTCTTC.

Concerning this clone itself: Other DNA sequences within the sample encode an identical CDR3. The chain links TRBV27 to TRBJ1-2; possibly TRBD1 for D (6 bases). The germline V and J ends were trimmed by 2 bases and 2 bases, with 9 bases remaining between them. CDR1 and CDR2 from the germline V gene are MNHEY and SMNVEV (reference sequence). The CDR3 totals 14 residues. CDR3 nucleotide sequence: TGTGCCAGCAGTTTAGGACAGTCGAACTATGGCTACACCTTC. It translates to CASSLGQSNYGYTF.

This sequence joins TRBV11-2 and TRBJ1-5, with D uncertain. CDR1 and CDR2 from the germline V gene are SGHAT and FQNNGV. V was cut by 1 base and J by 5 bases, with 9 bases left in between. The CDR3 has 14 amino acids. CDR3 nucleotide sequence: TGTGCCAGCAGCTTAGGACCCCGCGATCAGCCCCAGCATTTT. Translating gives CASSLGPRDQPQHF.

The J gene is TRBJ1-5, the V gene TRBV2, with no clear D. V lost 2 bases and J lost 1, with 12 bases in between. Germline CDR1 SNHLY, CDR2 FYNNEI. The CDR3 runs 16 residues. In DNA form, the CDR3 reads TGTGCCAGCAGTGAAATCAGATTCCTAAGCAATCAGCCCCAGCATTTT. It specifies CASSEIRFLSNQPQHF.

This chain links TRBV5-1 with TRBJ2-7; the match to TRBD2 covers 11 bases. With V trimmed by 2 bases and J by 0 bases, 16 bases remained unmatched. Germline V gives CDR1 SGHRS, CDR2 YFSETQ. The CDR3 has 20 amino acids. The CDR3 nucleotides read TGCGCCAGCAGCTTCTACGGACCGCGGACTAGCGGGCCCTTCTCCTACGAGCAGTACTTC. Translation: CASSFYGPRTSGPFSYEQYF.

Here the CDR3 DNA reads TGTGCCAGCAGTGACGCGGACAGGGGATCGAGGGGAGAGACCCAGTACTTC. Its translation: CASSDADRGSRGETQYF. The chain has TRBV6-4 and TRBJ2-5, with 9 bases aligning to TRBD1. The junction had 11 bases not matched to a gene; V was cut back by 2 bases and J by 4 bases. The CDR3 extends over 17 amino acids. The germline V gene has CDR1 MRHNA and CDR2 SNTAGT.

The chain combines TRBV28 with TRBJ2-7; D might be TRBD1 (6 bases). CDR1 and CDR2 (germline): MDHEN, SYDVKM. The CDR3 covers 13 residues. Trimming pared 9 bases from V and 3 bases from J, leaving 15 bases between. In DNA, the CDR3 is TGTGCCAGTCGGGCAGGGGTTCGCTACGAGCAGTACTTC. This sequence encodes CASRAGVRYEQYF.

The CDR3 DNA is TGTGCCAGCAGGGGCATTGCGGGGGAAAACTATGGCTACACCTTC. The encoded protein is CASRGIAGENYGYTF. J is TRBJ1-2 and V is TRBV6-1; D may be TRBD1 (5 bases). V was clipped by 6 bases and J by 2 bases, with 16 bases between them. The CDR3 runs to 15 residues. The V gene's germline CDR1 is MNHNS and CDR2 SASEGT.

This clone was picked up many times. This chain links TRBV5-8 with TRBJ1-3, with D unclear. The V and J ends lost 0 bases and 0 bases respectively, with 4 bases between them. The CDR3 has 14 amino acids. Per germline, CDR1 SGHTS and CDR2 YDEGEE. The CDR3 sequence: CASSLAASGNTIYF. DNA of the CDR3: TGTGCCAGCAGCTTGGCCGCCTCTGGAAACACCATATATTTT. Full variable domain (outside the CDR3, taken from reference TRBV5-8 and TRBJ1-3): EAGVTQSPTHLIKTRGQQATLRCSPISGHTSVYWYQQALGLGLQFLLWYDEGEERNRGNFPPRFSGRQFPNYSSELNVNALELEDSALYLCASSLAASGNTIYFGEGSWLTVV.

V is TRBV6-6 and J is TRBJ2-5; 9 positions agree with TRBD1. The J segment lost 2 bases and the V segment lost 2 bases, leaving 6 bases of the junction unmatched. This CDR3 spans 16 amino acids. Germline CDR1 and CDR2: MNHNY and SVGAGI (reference sequence). CDR3 in amino acids: CASSYAGDRAQETQYF. The CDR3 coding sequence is TGTGCCAGCAGTTACGCCGGGGACAGGGCACAAGAGACCCAGTACTTC.

The chain carries TRBV14 and TRBJ2-3; no firm D call. Germline CDR1 is SGHDN and CDR2 is FVKESK. The CDR3 is 12 residues long. Trimming cost V 4 bases and J 2 bases, with 4 bases left between them. The CDR3 nucleotides read TGTGCCAGCAGCCGATTCACAGATACGCAGTATTTT. Residues: CASSRFTDTQYF.

This chain links TRBV6-1 with TRBJ2-1, with TRBD1 matching 11 bases. The CDR3 spans 13 residues. The trim removed 6 bases at V and 8 bases at J, leaving 3 bases unmatched. Germline lookup yields CDR1 MNHNS and CDR2 SASEGT. The CDR3 here is CASSRDRGDEQFF. CDR3 nucleotides: TGTGCCAGCAGCCGGGACAGGGGGGATGAGCAGTTCTTC.

A remark on this clone: Distinct nucleotide sequences in the sample also encode this CDR3. The chain joins TRBV5-1 to TRBJ2-1; 8 bases line up with TRBD1. The V segment lost 0 bases and the J segment 2 bases; nucleotides outside the gene matches: 1. The CDR3 has 15 residues. Germline lookup yields CDR1 SGHRS and CDR2 YFSETQ. The DNA for the CDR3 is TGCGCCAGCAGCTTGGCAGGGGGCACCTACAATGAGCAGTTCTTC. This codes for CASSLAGGTYNEQFF.

The rearrangement joins TRBV28 to TRBJ2-1, with a possible D match to TRBD2 (5 bases). Germline V gene sequence: CDR1 MDHEN, CDR2 SYDVKM. Between the trimmed V and J ends, which lost 5 bases and 3 bases, there was a span of 14 bases. The CDR3 consists of 15 residues. CDR3 in amino acids: CASSLTIRGYNEQFF. CDR3 sequence (DNA): TGTGCCAGCAGTCTGACTATAAGAGGCTACAATGAGCAGTTCTTC.

Points on this clone: The same CDR3 can be traced to other DNA sequences in this sample. This chain uses TRBV27 with TRBJ2-3; D unresolved. The V end lost 3 bases, the J end lost 4 bases, and 5 bases lay between the germline ends. Germline V gene sequence: CDR1 MNHEY, CDR2 SMNVEV (reference sequence). The CDR3 consists of 12 residues. DNA of the CDR3: TGTGCCAGCAGTTTTGGGCCAGATACGCAGTATTTT. Protein sequence: CASSFGPDTQYF.

About this clone: Other DNA sequences in this sample translate to the same CDR3. The chain links TRBV5-6 to TRBJ2-1; TRBD1 might be the D (5 bases). V lost 1 base, J lost 7 bases, and 6 bases lay in between. CDR1 and CDR2 (germline): SGHDT, YYEEEE. The CDR3 loop spans 12 amino acids. The CDR3: CASSLSGNEQFF. The CDR3 DNA reads TGTGCCAGCAGCTTGTCAGGGAATGAGCAGTTCTTC.

This chain's CDR3 is CASSPRDRGHRGYTF. The CDR3 DNA sequence: TGTGCCAGTAGTCCCCGAGACAGGGGGCACCGCGGCTACACCTTC. This sequence joins TRBV19 and TRBJ1-2; TRBD1 agrees at 10 bases. Germline values: CDR1 LNHDA, CDR2 SQIVND (reference sequence). The V and J ends lost 5 bases and 8 bases, in that order; junction bases with no gene match: 11. This CDR3 contains 15 residues.